This T cell receptor beta chain was recovered during a study of cytomegalovirus exposure and HLA in healthy donors. In the study overall: When 300 to 400 donors were genotyped, approximately 80% of them were found to fall in the Caucasian-associated ancestry cluster.

Regarding this clone: Its antigen remains unidentified.

Germline-derived CDR1 and CDR2 are LNHDA and SQIVND (reference sequence). The CDR3 covers 15 residues. V gave up 7 bases and J gave up 4 bases; unmatched junction bases: 10. Regarding the study as a whole: Indistinguishability led to the exclusion of some V segments, TRBV6-2 and TRBV6-3 included. Near-uniform donor sequencing depth was presumed by presence/absence analyses. In an earlier analysis, in approximately 630 donors, most V segments appeared productive either ~90% or ~30% of the time.

Amplification used 60 Vbeta primers and 13 Jbeta primers. Method: immunoSEQ multiplex PCR; TCRdb's copy keeps in-frame clones and lacks some. Of under 200,000 clones in the sample, just over 75% were seen once. The chain combines TRBV19 with TRBJ2-1; 7 nucleotides line up with TRBD2. Sequencing input: PBMCs. The TCR originated in a woman under 40 in good health and CMV-seropositive. The CDR3 DNA follows: TGTGCCAGTACCCAGCGGCTAGCGGTTTACAATGAGCAGTTCTTC. Translation gives CASTQRLAVYNEQFF.